This T cell receptor beta chain was sequenced during a study of PD-L1 blockade in urothelial cancer. Sequencing was performed with immunoSEQ multiplex PCR; in TCRdb, only in-frame clones are kept and a portion is missing. The repertoire holds roughly 42,000 clones, with roughly 77% as singletons. With V trimmed by 5 bases and J by 2 bases, 9 bases remained unmatched. Germline V gives CDR1 MDHEN, CDR2 SYDVKM. The CDR3 loop spans 16 amino acids. Patients suffered from locally advanced or metastatic urothelial carcinoma. The sequencing here drew on PBMCs, taken around atezolizumab (anti-PD-L1) treatment. This receptor was taken from a man in his 70s with urothelial cancer. The chain links TRBV28 to TRBJ2-3; TRBD1 matches at 8 bases. In DNA, the CDR3 is TGTGCCAGCAGTCAAAGTGGACAGGGCGCCACAGATACGCAGTATTTT. Its protein product is CASSQSGQGATDTQYF.